The sequence of this T cell receptor beta chain was determined in a study of radiotherapy plus CTLA-4 blockade in lung cancer. Germline loops: CDR1 LNHNV, CDR2 YYDKDF (reference sequence). The germline V and J ends were trimmed by 0 bases and 3 bases, with 9 bases remaining between them. The CDR3 sequence is 14 residues long. Some clones are missing from TCRdb's copy, which holds only in-frame ones; the method was immunoSEQ multiplex PCR. This table has about 78,000 clones, approximately 83% appearing once. The chain links TRBV15 to TRBJ2-7, with D hard to call. The sample in question was peripheral blood, obtained from a patient treated with radiotherapy plus ipilimumab. The TCR originated in a human donor with non-small cell lung cancer who had a partial response to radiotherapy plus ipilimumab. CDR3 nucleotides: TGTGCCACCAGCAGAGATTCTGGCAACTACGAGCAGTACTTC. The encoded protein is CATSRDSGNYEQYF.